Sequencing of this TCR beta chain was carried out in a study of shared clonotypes between healthy human individuals. Comment on this clone: Antigen unknown.

The study, taken as a whole, reports: Generation of non-shared clonotypes was less probable than generation of clonotypes shared by all four donors.

The healthy adult donors were HIV-negative and reported no recent acute infections or vaccinations. Subsets obtained from CD4+ cells comprised CD45RA+ naive and CD45RA-negative memory cells. Sequencing used immunoSEQ multiplex PCR; TCRdb keeps in-frame clones, though not all of them. The table lists 170,000 or so clones, approximately 60% of them singletons. This TCR came from a young man in good health. Sequenced input: memory CD4+ T cells sorted from blood. Noted subset: CD45RA-negative fraction.

The CDR3 sequence is CASSTPDRTEDTEAFF. The CDR3 DNA is TGTGCCAGCAGTACTCCGGACAGGACCGAAGACACTGAAGCTTTCTTT. V and J are TRBV28 and TRBJ1-1; 7 bases are a match to TRBD1. Germline CDR1 MDHEN, CDR2 SYDVKM. CDR3 length: 16 amino acids. The V and J ends lost 5 bases and 3 bases, in that order; junction bases with no gene match: 12.